The sequence of this T cell receptor beta chain was determined in a study of blood T cells in healthy people across ages. General study results and limits: Observed TCR beta diversity per million T cells went down as age went up. This fall followed a roughly linear course with age. Long-lived and aged donors differed, with more naive CD4+ cells and higher diversity in the long-lived.

Aged roughly 6 to 100, donors were systemically healthy Caucasians from Russia. Concerning this clonotype itself: Its specificity is not known.

Alongside a J-beta primer mix, a sample-barcoded 5' primer served in a second PCR lasting about 7 to 11 cycles. TCRdb reprocessed the 5' RACE reads via MiXCR and lists one record per CDR3 protein. The repertoire holds 350,000 to 450,000 distinct CDR3 sequences, with about 55% as singletons. Germline V lookup: CDR1 MDHEN, CDR2 SYDVKM. The CDR3 extends over 13 amino acids. V trimming: 10 bases; J trimming: 2 bases; junction bases outside the gene matches: 4. The receptor was isolated from a man in his 60s in good health. The sequenced sample was blood. The rearrangement joins TRBV28 to TRBJ2-1, with 8 positions matching TRBD1. The CDR3 is CATGGVTYNEQFF. The CDR3 region has the DNA TGTGCCACAGGGGGCGTAACCTACAATGAGCAGTTCTTC. Based on the CDR3 plus reference TRBV28 and TRBJ2-1, the full variable domain is DVKVTQSSRYLVKRTGEKVFLECVQDMDHENMFWYRQDPGLGLRLIYFSYDVKMKEKGDIPEGYSVSREKKERFSLILESASTNQTSMYLCATGGVTYNEQFFGPGTRLTVL.